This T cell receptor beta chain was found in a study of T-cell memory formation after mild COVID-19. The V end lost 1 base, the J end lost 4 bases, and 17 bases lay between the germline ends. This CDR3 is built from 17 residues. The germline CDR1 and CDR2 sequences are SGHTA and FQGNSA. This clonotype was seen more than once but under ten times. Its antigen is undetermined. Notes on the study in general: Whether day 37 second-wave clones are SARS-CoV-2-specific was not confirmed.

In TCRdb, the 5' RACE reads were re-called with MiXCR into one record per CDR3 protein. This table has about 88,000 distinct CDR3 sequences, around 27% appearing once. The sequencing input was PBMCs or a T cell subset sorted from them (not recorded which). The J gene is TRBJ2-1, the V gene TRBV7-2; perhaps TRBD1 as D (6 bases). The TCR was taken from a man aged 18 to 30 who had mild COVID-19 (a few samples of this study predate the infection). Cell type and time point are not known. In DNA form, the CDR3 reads TGTGCCAGCAGCTTAGGTGGCAGGGGTTTAGGATACAATGAGCAGTTCTTC. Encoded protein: CASSLGGRGLGYNEQFF.